The T cell receptor (beta chain) under discussion was sequenced for a study of identical twins. Germline lookup yields CDR1 SGHTA and CDR2 FQGNSA. There are 16 residues in the CDR3. The V gene lost 1 base and the J gene lost 0 bases, with 10 bases spanning the gap. There were only healthy Caucasians among the donors. Many counts were recorded for this clonotype. The antigen is not known. Template switching added a universal primer site, and cDNA bore unique molecular identifiers. TCRdb analysed the 5' RACE reads with MiXCR anew, one entry per CDR3 protein. The repertoire holds more than 650,000 distinct CDR3 sequences, with roughly 6.2% as singletons. Findings and caveats of the study: Insertions were fewer in abundant cord blood beta clonotypes, whereas memory repertoires showed none of this pattern.

The rearrangement links TRBV7-2 to TRBJ1-5, with D hard to call. The TCR comes from a young man in good health. Input material: naive T cells sorted from blood. CDR3 in DNA: TGTGCCAGCAGCTTAGAGGCGGGGTATAGCAATCAGCCCCAGCATTTT. It translates to CASSLEAGYSNQPQHF.